One sample yielded the 20 T cell receptor beta chains listed below, sequenced in a study of early T cells in non-severe SARS-CoV-2 infection. TCRdb recomputed calls from the 5' RACE reads with MiXCR, one row per CDR3 protein. The profile shows under 75,000 distinct CDR3 sequences, roughly 13% of them singletons. Specimen: whole blood. Source of these receptors: an adult who was a healthcare worker with PCR-confirmed SARS-CoV-2 infection or an uninfected control (not recorded which).

Only a few counts were recorded for this clonotype. This chain joins TRBV20-1 and TRBJ1-1; D gene ambiguous. Trimming removed 7 bases at V and 0 bases at J, with 12 bases between. Germline V gene lookup returns CDR1 DFQATT and CDR2 SNEGSKA (reference sequence). This CDR3 region has 13 residues. Here the CDR3 reads CSGPGPMNTEAFF. The DNA of the CDR3 is TGCAGTGGTCCTGGGCCCATGAACACTGAAGCTTTCTTT.

This clonotype was observed at least ten times. The chain links TRBV25-1 to TRBJ2-6, with 7 bases that match TRBD2. The CDR3 consists of 17 residues. CDR1 and CDR2 from the germline V gene are MGHDK and SYGVNS. With 6 bases clipped from V and 4 bases from J, the junction kept 12 bases outside the gene matches. Written as DNA, the CDR3 is TGTGCCAGCAGCTCCCAACCGGGGGGTACAGGGGCCAACGTCCTGACTTTC. It specifies CASSSQPGGTGANVLTF. Based on the CDR3 plus reference TRBV25-1 and TRBJ2-6, the full variable domain is EADIYQTPRYLVIGTGKKITLECSQTMGHDKMYWYQQDPGMELHLIHYSYGVNSTEKGDLSSESTVSRIRTEHFPLTLESARPSHTSQYLCASSSQPGGTGANVLTFGAGSRLTVL.

Ten or more counts support this clonotype. The chain recombines TRBV29-1 with TRBJ2-1; D is possibly TRBD1 (5 bases). Trimming pared 6 bases from V and 2 bases from J, leaving 11 bases between. Germline assignment: CDR1 SQVTM and CDR2 ANQGSEA. CDR3 length equals 13 residues. The CDR3 loop reads CSVGHEAYNEQFF. In DNA, the CDR3 is TGCAGCGTCGGACACGAGGCCTACAATGAGCAGTTCTTC.

The chain is built from TRBV11-2 and TRBJ2-3; tentatively, D is TRBD1 (6 bases). With 3 bases removed from V and 6 bases from J, the gap between germline ends came to 16 bases. Germline CDR1 is SGHAT and CDR2 is FQNNGV. CDR3 length: 15 residues. This CDR3 reads CASSFRGQGTDTQYF. The CDR3 nucleotides read TGTGCCAGCAGCTTCAGGGGTCAGGGTACCGATACGCAGTATTTT.

This clonotype was detected many times. V is TRBV18 and J is TRBJ1-3; D unresolved. V lost 6 bases and J lost 4, with 19 bases in between. Germline values: CDR1 KGHSH, CDR2 LQKENI. CDR3 length: 16 amino acids. CDR3 nucleotide sequence: TGTGCCAGCTCCCCGACCCTAATTAAATCCGGAAACACCATATATTTT. Its protein is CASSPTLIKSGNTIYF.

This clonotype was observed a handful of times. This chain joins TRBV11-2 and TRBJ2-3; the D is unclear. The CDR3 runs to 15 residues. Trimming left V 0 bases short and J 3 bases short, with 10 bases between. CDR1 and CDR2 from the germline V gene are SGHAT and FQNNGV. This CDR3 reads CASSLDRFLTDTQYF. In nucleotides, the CDR3 is TGTGCCAGCAGCTTAGATAGGTTTTTGACAGATACGCAGTATTTT.

J is TRBJ2-6 and V is TRBV7-9; D gene ambiguous. CDR3 length: 16 residues. CDR1 is SEHNR and CDR2 is FQNEAQ in the germline V gene (reference sequence). V was cut by 5 bases and J by 4 bases, with 15 bases left in between. CDR3 amino acids: CASSPLSGLGANVLTF. In DNA, the CDR3 is TGTGCCAGCAGCCCCCTCTCGGGCCTAGGGGCCAACGTCCTGACTTTC.

This clonotype was seen ten or more times. This chain connects TRBV20-1 to TRBJ1-1, with TRBD1 matching 7 bases. Germline V CDR1 and CDR2: DFQATT, SNEGSKA (reference sequence). The CDR3 runs to 14 residues. V was clipped by 4 bases and J by 1 base; unmatched bases: 6. CDR3 coding DNA: TGCAGTGCTACCCGGGGACAGCCGAACACTGAAGCTTTCTTT. Translated, it gives CSATRGQPNTEAFF.

This clonotype was seen repeatedly, ten times or more. The chain joins TRBV7-3 to TRBJ1-2, with D tentatively TRBD1 (6 bases). Deletions cut 5 bases from V and 8 bases from J, with 15 bases between. This CDR3 is 13 amino acids long. Germline CDR1 SGHTA, CDR2 FQGTGA. Here the CDR3 DNA reads TGTGCCAGCAGCCAAGCGGGGGGCGCCGGCTACACCTTC. It encodes CASSQAGGAGYTF.

The rearrangement links TRBV12-3 or TRBV12-4 to TRBJ1-5; 8 bases align to TRBD1. V shed 6 bases and J 5 bases; nucleotides not matched to a gene: 9. The CDR3 is 15 amino acids. In DNA, the CDR3 is TGTGCCAGCAGCCTCGCACAGGGGGTGTATCAGCCCCAGCATTTT. Amino acids: CASSLAQGVYQPQHF.

The chain uses TRBV29-1 and TRBJ2-5; D is tentatively TRBD1 or TRBD2 (5 bases each). Per germline, CDR1 SQVTM and CDR2 ANQGSEA. Trimming cost V 3 bases and J 2 bases, with 7 bases left between them. This CDR3 spans 12 amino acids. Here the CDR3 reads CSVEWGQETQYF. The CDR3 nucleotides read TGCAGCGTTGAGTGGGGGCAAGAGACCCAGTACTTC.

This clonotype turned up a few times. This chain joins TRBV6-1 and TRBJ1-5, with a weak D call TRBD1 (6 bases). Trimming pared 4 bases from V and 7 bases from J, leaving 17 bases between. Looked up from germline, CDR1 is MNHNS and CDR2 is SASEGT. The CDR3 runs to 15 residues. The CDR3 region has the DNA TGTGCCAGCAGTGGGGCAGGGGTGCCTCTGCAGCCCCAGCATTTT. Protein: CASSGAGVPLQPQHF.

This clonotype has a handful of counts. This rearrangement joins TRBV15 to TRBJ1-2; 8 positions match TRBD1. Germline V gene sequence: CDR1 LNHNV, CDR2 YYDKDF (reference sequence). The length of the CDR3 is 15 residues. V gave up 0 bases and J gave up 5 bases; unmatched junction bases: 5. CDR3 sequence: CATSRDGHRGYGYTF. The CDR3 coding sequence is TGTGCCACCAGCAGAGATGGGCACAGGGGGTATGGCTACACCTTC.

There are a few counts of this clonotype. A read error may produce the germline difference seen at one junction end. V and J are TRBV9 and TRBJ1-6; D may be TRBD1 (5 bases). The germline CDR1 and CDR2 sequences are SGDLS and YYNGEE. The CDR3 runs 14 residues. CDR3 in amino acids: CASSGGPFNSPLHF. CDR3 nucleotides: TGTGCCAGCAGCGGGGGACCTTTTAATTCACCCCTCCATTTT.

DNA of the CDR3: TGTGCCAGCAGCTACCCCGGCTTCACTGAAGCTTTCTTT. This codes for CASSYPGFTEAFF. J is TRBJ1-1 and V is TRBV28, with D unclear. This CDR3 is built from 13 residues. Germline V lookup: CDR1 MDHEN, CDR2 SYDVKM. Trimming cost V 6 bases and J 4 bases, with 12 bases left between them. Filled out from reference TRBV28 and TRBJ1-1, the complete variable domain reads DVKVTQSSRYLVKRTGEKVFLECVQDMDHENMFWYRQDPGLGLRLIYFSYDVKMKEKGDIPEGYSVSREKKERFSLILESASTNQTSMYLCASSYPGFTEAFFGQGTRLTVV.

This clonotype has just a few counts. The chain links TRBV28 to TRBJ2-1; TRBD2 aligns across 11 bases. J lost 3 bases, V lost 5 bases, and 9 bases had no gene match. Germline V gives CDR1 MDHEN, CDR2 SYDVKM. This CDR3 has 17 residues. In DNA form, the CDR3 reads TGTGCCAGCAGTCCTCACACTAGCGGGGGACTCTACAATGAGCAGTTCTTC. As protein: CASSPHTSGGLYNEQFF.

This chain uses TRBV10-3 with TRBJ2-3; no clear D gene. Trimming took off 11 bases at V and 4 bases at J, with 13 bases between the two ends. The germline V gene encodes CDR1 ENHRY and CDR2 SYGVKD. The CDR3 totals 12 residues. CDR3 nucleotides: TGTGCCTCGGGCGATAAGGCAGATACGCAGTATTTT. This codes for CASGDKADTQYF.

This clonotype was recorded many times. V usage is TRBV12-3 or TRBV12-4 and J usage is TRBJ1-1, with D tentatively TRBD1 (5 bases). This CDR3 is built from 13 residues. V shed 3 bases and J shed 6 bases, with 11 bases lying between them. CDR3 DNA: TGTGCCAGCAGTTTTAGGGGAAACGCTGAAGCTTTCTTT. Its translation: CASSFRGNAEAFF.

V gene TRBV10-2 combines with J gene TRBJ2-3; TRBD2 agrees at 10 bases. CDR1 and CDR2 (germline): WSHSY, SAAADI. V lost 2 bases and J lost 4; bases outside the gene matches: 9. CDR3 size: 17 residues. DNA of the CDR3: TGCGCCAGCAGTGAGGAACTAGCGGGGTTCGGGGCAGATACGCAGTATTTT. Translated: CASSEELAGFGADTQYF.

This clonotype was seen a handful of times. V and J are TRBV10-3 and TRBJ2-2; 10 nucleotides align to TRBD1. This CDR3 contains 15 residues. Germline CDR1 ENHRY, CDR2 SYGVKD. V lost 6 bases, J lost 5 bases, and 6 bases stayed unmatched. The CDR3 sequence: CAIRKTGGDTGELFF. The CDR3 DNA is TGTGCCATCAGGAAGACAGGGGGCGATACCGGGGAGCTGTTTTTT.